The 11 T cell receptor beta chains below come from one sample, sequenced in a study of post-analysis software for immune sequencing data. Overall study findings and caveats: Roughly five TRBV segments appeared more often in patients than in controls, and TRBV5-6, TRBV5-1 and TRBV20-1 were among these.

Built from TCR beta cDNA, the libraries had unique molecular identifiers in them. Using its own MiXCR run on the PCR reads, TCRdb lists one record per CDR3 protein. Of 750,000 to 950,000 distinct CDR3 sequences in the sample, approximately 57% are singletons; the top ten hold over 4%. Which antigens these TCRs recognize remains unknown. Material: blood. These receptors all come from a girl aged 5 to 17 with multiple sclerosis.

The rearrangement uses TRBV6-5 and TRBJ2-1; TRBD2 aligns across 12 bases. The CDR3 has 17 amino acids. V trimming: 2 bases; J trimming: 4 bases; junction bases outside the gene matches: 6. Germline V gene lookup returns CDR1 MNHEY and CDR2 SVGAGI. The CDR3 DNA reads as TGTGCCAGCAGTTACCCAGGACTAGCGGGATTATACAATGAGCAGTTCTTC. The encoded protein is CASSYPGLAGLYNEQFF.

A note on this clonotype: The junction shows a germline mismatch at one end, possibly a read error. This chain links TRBV7-9 with TRBJ2-5; D is perhaps TRBD1 (6 bases). CDR3 length: 15 amino acids. CDR1 and CDR2 from the germline V gene are SEHNR and FQNEAQ (reference sequence). The CDR3 spells CACSPRTEYQETQYF. CDR3 DNA: TGTGCCTGCAGCCCGAGGACAGAGTACCAAGAGACCCAGTACTTC.

A few counts support this clonotype. V usage is TRBV9 and J usage is TRBJ2-7; 8 nucleotides agree with TRBD2. After removal of 3 bases from V and 0 bases from J, the junction contained 5 bases not matched to a gene. CDR3 length equals 15 residues. Germline V gene data show CDR1 as SGDLS and CDR2 as YYNGEE. The CDR3: CASSALAGTSYEQYF. The CDR3 DNA sequence: TGTGCCAGCAGCGCTTTAGCGGGGACCTCCTACGAGCAGTACTTC.

V usage is TRBV20-1 and J usage is TRBJ2-4, with D perhaps matching TRBD2 (6 bases). The DNA end favors TRBJ2-7, so the J call may be wrong. CDR1 is DFQATT and CDR2 is SNEGSKA in the germline V gene (reference sequence). This CDR3 comprises 12 residues. This CDR3 is CSAGGLVDEQYF. The CDR3 bases are TGCAGTGCCGGGGGTCTGGTGGACGAGCAGTACTTC.

The chain combines TRBV5-1 with TRBJ2-1, with 8 bases matching TRBD2. In germline, CDR1 is SGHRS, CDR2 YFSETQ. This CDR3 comprises 17 residues. V lost 0 bases and J lost 2; bases outside the gene matches: 7. The CDR3 DNA is TGCGCCAGCAGCTTGGCCGCAGCGGGAGCTGCCTACAATGAGCAGTTCTTC. It translates to CASSLAAAGAAYNEQFF.

The chain employs TRBV20-1 and TRBJ2-3; 8 positions agree with TRBD2. Germline CDR1 and CDR2: DFQATT and SNEGSKA (reference sequence). Trimming took 5 bases from V and 4 from J; bases not matched to a gene: 14. The CDR3 is 16 residues long. The CDR3 coding sequence is TGCAGTGCTGTTCAACCATGGACTAGCTCGGCAGATACGCAGTATTTT. Amino acid sequence: CSAVQPWTSSADTQYF.

This clonotype was counted only a few times. The chain recombines TRBV6-6 with TRBJ1-6; perhaps TRBD1 as D (5 bases). V was pared by 6 bases and J by 10 bases, with 16 bases between. The CDR3 is 14 amino acids. Germline V gene lookup returns CDR1 MNHNY and CDR2 SVGAGI (reference sequence). CDR3 DNA sequence: TGTGCCAGCAGACCTGGGGCGAGGACCTCACCCCTCCACTTT. Translation gives CASRPGARTSPLHF.

The chain links TRBV6-5 to TRBJ2-4; the D gene is possibly TRBD1 (6 bases). The DNA matches TRBJ2-7 better at its end, which makes the J call doubtful. Germline assignment: CDR1 MNHEY and CDR2 SVGAGI. The CDR3 extends over 15 amino acids. As DNA, the CDR3 is TGTGCCAGCAGTAAAAGACAGGATAAAACCTACGAGCAGTACTTC. It encodes CASSKRQDKTYEQYF.

The chain has TRBV3-1 and TRBJ2-7, with D maybe TRBD2 (6 bases). Germline V gives CDR1 LGHDT, CDR2 YNNKEL (reference sequence). This CDR3 contains 13 residues. V lost 4 bases to trimming and J lost 3 bases, with 10 bases between them. The CDR3 loop is CASSRGTYYEQYF. CDR3 bases: TGTGCCAGCAGCCGCGGGACTTACTACGAGCAGTACTTC.

The V gene is TRBV7-2, the J gene TRBJ2-7; D remains ambiguous. V lost 2 bases, J lost 6 bases, and 14 bases lay in between. The CDR3 has 14 amino acids. Germline CDR1 reads SGHTA; CDR2 reads FQGNSA. CDR3 region: CASSLMGSSGEQYF. For the CDR3, the DNA is TGTGCCAGCAGCTTAATGGGCTCGTCGGGCGAGCAGTACTTC. The entire variable domain, with the rest obtained from reference TRBV7-2 and TRBJ2-7, is as follows: GAGVSQSPSNKVTEKGKDVELRCDPISGHTALYWYRQSLGQGLEFLIYFQGNSAPDKSGLPSDRFSAERTGGSVSTLTIQRTQQEDSAVYLCASSLMGSSGEQYFGPGTRLTVT.

This chain joins TRBV5-1 and TRBJ2-1; 9 bases align to TRBD2. The V gene's germline CDR1 is SGHRS and CDR2 YFSETQ. The CDR3 has 17 residues. Unmatched junction bases numbered 5, after V lost 0 bases and J lost 1 base. The DNA for the CDR3 is TGCGCCAGCAGCTTGGTGAGCGGGGGGCGATCCTACAATGAGCAGTTCTTC. Translated, it gives CASSLVSGGRSYNEQFF. The full variable domain, completed using reference TRBV5-1 and TRBJ2-1, is KAGVTQTPRYLIKTRGQQVTLSCSPISGHRSVSWYQQTPGQGLQFLFEYFSETQRNKGNFPGRFSGRQFSNSRSEMNVSTLELGDSALYLCASSLVSGGRSYNEQFFGPGTRLTVL.